A selection of T cell receptor beta chains follows, all from one sample in a study of identical twins. TCRdb reprocessed the 5' RACE reads via MiXCR and lists one record per CDR3 protein. The table shows 1.5 million to 2 million distinct CDR3 sequences, with 25% to 35% occurring only once. Sequenced: cord blood. The receptors were sampled from a newborn girl in good health. CDR3s include the opening cysteine and the closing phenylalanine or tryptophan. D genes are given only for firm matches. Part of the rows lack a size; the others show once, few, many or a class for expanded clones.

>.|.|TRBJ1-3|TRBV20-1
TGCAGTGCTGGGGGAGGCTCTGGAAACACCATATATTTT
CSAGGGSGNTIYF
>.|.|TRBJ1-2|TRBV27
TGTGCCAGCAGCTCCCATCGGGACAACTATGGCTACACCTTC
CASSSHRDNYGYTF
>.|.|TRBJ2-3|TRBV18
TGTGCCAGCTCGTCCACCATATCCCGAACAGATACGCAGTATTTT
CASSSTISRTDTQYF
>.|few|TRBJ1-2|TRBV7-2
TGTGCCAGCAGCCCGGGGGTCCATAACTATGGCTACACCTTC
CASSPGVHNYGYTF
>.|.|TRBJ2-7|TRBV12-1
TGTGCCAGCAGCTTCCATTTACTAGCGGGGGACTACGAGCAGTACTTC
CASSFHLLAGDYEQYF
>.|few|TRBJ2-7|TRBV4-2
TGTGCCAGCAGCCAAGATAGGGTCTTCTACAATGAGCAGTACTTC
CASSQDRVFYNEQYF
>.|.|TRBJ1-5|TRBV28
TGTGCCAGCAGTTTATCCCCCACAGGGCCTAGCAATCAGCCCCAGCATTTT
CASSLSPTGPSNQPQHF
>.|many|TRBJ2-7|TRBV12-3/TRBV12-4
TGTGCCAGCAGTTTGCTTTCGCGTAACTCCTACGAGCAGTACTTC
CASSLLSRNSYEQYF
>.|.|TRBJ1-1|TRBV6-1
TGTGCCAGCAGTGACGGCCCTGTCCGGGGAGTCACTGAAGCTTTCTTT
CASSDGPVRGVTEAFF
>.|.|TRBJ2-1|TRBV7-7
TGTGCCAGCAGCCAAGGCCTACAGAAGCCCTACAATGAGCAGTTCTTC
CASSQGLQKPYNEQFF
>.|.|TRBJ2-7|TRBV27
TGTGCCAGCAGTTTTGGCTCCGCCTACGAGCAGTACTTC
CASSFGSAYEQYF
>.|few|TRBJ2-1|TRBV20-1
TGCAGTAGTCTGTACTACAATGAGCAGTTCTTC
CSSLYYNEQFF
>TRBD1|few|TRBJ2-7|TRBV28
TGTGCCAGCAGGCCAAGGACAGGGCCCTACGAGCAGTACTTC
CASRPRTGPYEQYF
>.|.|TRBJ2-7|TRBV6-5
TGTGCCAGCAGTTCCCCCGGAGAGGGATACGAGCAGTACTTC
CASSSPGEGYEQYF
>.|many|TRBJ2-3|TRBV7-2
TGTGCCAGCAGCCCCAGCCCCCACACAGATACGCAGTATTTT
CASSPSPHTDTQYF
>.|.|TRBJ2-3|TRBV5-1
TGCGCCAGCAGCCCGAGACAGGCTCCCACAGATACGCAGTATTTT
CASSPRQAPTDTQYF
>TRBD1|few|TRBJ1-2|TRBV2
TGTGCCAGCATCGGGGACAGGGGGCGATTTGGCTATGGCTACACCTTC
CASIGDRGRFGYGYTF
>.|few|TRBJ1-2|TRBV24-1
TGTGCCACCAGCGAGGGCAGCCCCTATGGCTACACCTTC
CATSEGSPYGYTF
>TRBD2|many|TRBJ2-1|TRBV5-1
TGCGCCAGCAGCTCCCCGGGACTAGCCTTCAATGAGCAGTTCTTC
CASSSPGLAFNEQFF
>.|.|TRBJ1-2|TRBV5-1
TGCGCCAGCAGCTTGGGGGGGATAGGGCCTGGCTACACCTTC
CASSLGGIGPGYTF
>TRBD2|.|TRBJ2-3|TRBV4-2
TGTGCCAGCAGCCAATGGAACGGACTAGCGGGGGGTTTAGAACCCACAGATACGCAGTATTTT
CASSQWNGLAGGLEPTDTQYF
>.|.|TRBJ1-4|TRBV7-9
TGTGCCAGCAGCCCAGGGAGGACTAATAATGAAAAACTGTTTTTT
CASSPGRTNNEKLFF
>.|many|TRBJ2-1|TRBV27
TGTGCCAGCAGTTTCCTTAGGGGGAGTGAGCAGTTCTTC
CASSFLRGSEQFF
>.|.|TRBJ1-5|TRBV24-1
TGTGCCACCAGTGCGGAGGGGGATCAGCCCCAGCATTTT
CATSAEGDQPQHF
>.|few|TRBJ1-2|TRBV20-1
TGCAGTGCTAGAGATCAACAGGGATATGGCTACACCTTC
CSARDQQGYGYTF
>TRBD2|few|TRBJ2-3|TRBV7-2
TGTGCCAGCAGCTTGTCCGGGACTAGCGGGGGGTTTCGCACAGATACGCAGTATTTT
CASSLSGTSGGFRTDTQYF
>TRBD1|few|TRBJ2-1|TRBV20-1
TGCAGTGCTAGAGATACCAGGGGGCGTTACAATGAGCAGTTCTTC
CSARDTRGRYNEQFF
>TRBD2|.|TRBJ2-2|TRBV4-1
TGCGCCAGCAGCCAAGCCTTATACTCAACTAGCGGGAGGAACACCGGGGAGCTGTTTTTT
CASSQALYSTSGRNTGELFF
>.|.|TRBJ2-3|TRBV19
TGTGCCAGTAGTATACGGCGGGGCGCAGATACGCAGTATTTT
CASSIRRGADTQYF
>.|.|TRBJ1-1|TRBV13
TGTGCCAGCAGTGGCAGGGCCTTTTGCACTGAAGCTTTCTTT
CASSGRAFCTEAFF
>.|.|TRBJ1-6|TRBV20-1
TGCAGTGCTGCAGGAGTGGATTCATCCCTCCACTTT
CSAAGVDSSLHF
>TRBD1|.|TRBJ1-3|TRBV29-1
TGCAGCGTTGCCGGCGGGACAGGGGGAAACACCATATATTTT
CSVAGGTGGNTIYF
>TRBD2|few|TRBJ2-3|TRBV5-1
TGCGCCAGCAGCCAGGGACTAGCGGGAGGGCCGACAGATACGCAGTATTTT
CASSQGLAGGPTDTQYF
>.|.|TRBJ2-1|TRBV14
TGTGCCAGCAGCTACCGGGACTTCCAAGAGACCCAGTTCTTC
CASSYRDFQETQFF
>TRBD1|few|TRBJ1-2|TRBV7-2
TGTGCCAGCAGCTTAGGACCGGGACAGGGAGAAGGCTACACCTTC
CASSLGPGQGEGYTF
>.|.|TRBJ2-4|TRBV4-2
TGTGCCAGCAGCCAAGATAGCGGCTACGAGCTGTACTTC
CASSQDSGYELYF
>TRBD2|many|TRBJ2-3|TRBV11-1
TGTGCCAGCGGTCACGCTCGAGGCGGGGGGTTGGCAGATACGCAGTATTTT
CASGHARGGGLADTQYF
>TRBD2|few|TRBJ2-7|TRBV7-2
TGTGCCAGCAGCTTTTCCAGACTAGCATTGTACGAGCAGTACTTC
CASSFSRLALYEQYF
>TRBD1|.|TRBJ1-4|TRBV15
TGTGCCACCAGCAGAGCGAGGGGACAGGATGCAACTAATGAAAAACTGTTTTTT
CATSRARGQDATNEKLFF
>.|few|TRBJ2-7|TRBV4-2
TGTGCCAGCAGCCAAGTGTCAGTTGACGAGCAGTACTTC
CASSQVSVDEQYF
>.|few|TRBJ2-6|TRBV20-1
TGCAGTGCTAGAGCCCCGCGGGACAGAATCTCTGGGGCCAACGTCCTGACTTTC
CSARAPRDRISGANVLTF
>.|few|TRBJ1-6|TRBV12-3/TRBV12-4
TGTGCCAGCAGCGCCAGCGGTTTGGATTCACCCCTCCACTTT
CASSASGLDSPLHF
>TRBD1|.|TRBJ1-1|TRBV28
TGTGCCAGCAGTTTGCTGACAGGGTACACCACTGAAGCTTTCTTT
CASSLLTGYTTEAFF
>.|.|TRBJ1-5|TRBV15
TGTGCCACCAGCAGAGATCACCAGCCCCAGCATTTT
CATSRDHQPQHF
>.|few|TRBJ1-1|TRBV20-1
TGCAGTGCCAATAAGGACGGGAACACTGAAGCTTTCTTT
CSANKDGNTEAFF
>.|.|TRBJ2-7|TRBV12-3/TRBV12-4
TGTGCCAGCAGTTTCGCCAGGGGCTCCTACGAGCAGTACTTC
CASSFARGSYEQYF
>TRBD1|few|TRBJ2-7|TRBV29-1
TGCAGCGTTGCCCGGACAGGGGCCTACGAGCAGTACTTC
CSVARTGAYEQYF
>.|.|TRBJ1-1|TRBV29-1
TGCAGCGTTGAGCCAGGGGAAGCCGAAGCTTTCTTT
CSVEPGEAEAFF
>TRBD2|many|TRBJ2-1|TRBV5-1
TGCGCCAGCATCCCGACTAGCGGGGCCCTAAATGAGCAGTTCTTC
CASIPTSGALNEQFF
>.|.|TRBJ2-5|TRBV12-3/TRBV12-4
TGTGCCAGCAGTCCGCGGACAGACAAAGAGACCCAGTACTTC
CASSPRTDKETQYF
>.|.|TRBJ2-1|TRBV18
TGTGCCAGCTCACCACCCGGGGCCATGGCGTACAATGAGCAGTTCTTC
CASSPPGAMAYNEQFF
>.|.|TRBJ2-5|TRBV10-3
TGTGCCATCAGTGAGTTCAGGGAAGAGACCCAGTACTTC
CAISEFREETQYF
>TRBD2|once|TRBJ2-4|TRBV30
TGTGCCTGGAGTGTACTAGCGGCCAAAAACATTCAGTACTTC
CAWSVLAAKNIQYF
>.|.|TRBJ2-7|TRBV20-1
TGCAGTGCTAGTTGGAGGCGTGGTTACGAGCAGTACTTC
CSASWRRGYEQYF
>TRBD2|few|TRBJ2-4|TRBV3-1
TGTGCCAGCAGCCAAGGGGGACTAGCGGCCAAAAACATTCAGTACTTC
CASSQGGLAAKNIQYF
>.|.|TRBJ2-5|TRBV20-1
TGCAGTGCTAGAAGGCTGAACACCAATGAGCAGTACTTC
CSARRLNTNEQYF